This T cell receptor (beta chain) originates from a study of T-cell memory formation after mild COVID-19. Germline V gene sequence: CDR1 KGHDR, CDR2 SFDVKD. The CDR3 spans 14 residues. V lost 4 bases to trimming and J lost 2 bases; unmatched junction nucleotides: 3. TCRdb reprocessed the 5' RACE reads via MiXCR and lists one record per CDR3 protein. The sample yields fewer than 450,000 distinct CDR3 sequences, 20% to 25% seen once. The V call is TRBV24-1, the J call TRBJ1-2; 7 bases fit TRBD1. The sequenced material came from PBMCs or a T cell subset sorted from them (not recorded which). This clonotype originated in an adult woman who had mild COVID-19 (a few samples of this study predate the infection). Cell type and time point are not known. The DNA of the CDR3 is TGTGCCACCAGTGAACCGGGACAGAACTATGGCTACACCTTC. It encodes CATSEPGQNYGYTF.